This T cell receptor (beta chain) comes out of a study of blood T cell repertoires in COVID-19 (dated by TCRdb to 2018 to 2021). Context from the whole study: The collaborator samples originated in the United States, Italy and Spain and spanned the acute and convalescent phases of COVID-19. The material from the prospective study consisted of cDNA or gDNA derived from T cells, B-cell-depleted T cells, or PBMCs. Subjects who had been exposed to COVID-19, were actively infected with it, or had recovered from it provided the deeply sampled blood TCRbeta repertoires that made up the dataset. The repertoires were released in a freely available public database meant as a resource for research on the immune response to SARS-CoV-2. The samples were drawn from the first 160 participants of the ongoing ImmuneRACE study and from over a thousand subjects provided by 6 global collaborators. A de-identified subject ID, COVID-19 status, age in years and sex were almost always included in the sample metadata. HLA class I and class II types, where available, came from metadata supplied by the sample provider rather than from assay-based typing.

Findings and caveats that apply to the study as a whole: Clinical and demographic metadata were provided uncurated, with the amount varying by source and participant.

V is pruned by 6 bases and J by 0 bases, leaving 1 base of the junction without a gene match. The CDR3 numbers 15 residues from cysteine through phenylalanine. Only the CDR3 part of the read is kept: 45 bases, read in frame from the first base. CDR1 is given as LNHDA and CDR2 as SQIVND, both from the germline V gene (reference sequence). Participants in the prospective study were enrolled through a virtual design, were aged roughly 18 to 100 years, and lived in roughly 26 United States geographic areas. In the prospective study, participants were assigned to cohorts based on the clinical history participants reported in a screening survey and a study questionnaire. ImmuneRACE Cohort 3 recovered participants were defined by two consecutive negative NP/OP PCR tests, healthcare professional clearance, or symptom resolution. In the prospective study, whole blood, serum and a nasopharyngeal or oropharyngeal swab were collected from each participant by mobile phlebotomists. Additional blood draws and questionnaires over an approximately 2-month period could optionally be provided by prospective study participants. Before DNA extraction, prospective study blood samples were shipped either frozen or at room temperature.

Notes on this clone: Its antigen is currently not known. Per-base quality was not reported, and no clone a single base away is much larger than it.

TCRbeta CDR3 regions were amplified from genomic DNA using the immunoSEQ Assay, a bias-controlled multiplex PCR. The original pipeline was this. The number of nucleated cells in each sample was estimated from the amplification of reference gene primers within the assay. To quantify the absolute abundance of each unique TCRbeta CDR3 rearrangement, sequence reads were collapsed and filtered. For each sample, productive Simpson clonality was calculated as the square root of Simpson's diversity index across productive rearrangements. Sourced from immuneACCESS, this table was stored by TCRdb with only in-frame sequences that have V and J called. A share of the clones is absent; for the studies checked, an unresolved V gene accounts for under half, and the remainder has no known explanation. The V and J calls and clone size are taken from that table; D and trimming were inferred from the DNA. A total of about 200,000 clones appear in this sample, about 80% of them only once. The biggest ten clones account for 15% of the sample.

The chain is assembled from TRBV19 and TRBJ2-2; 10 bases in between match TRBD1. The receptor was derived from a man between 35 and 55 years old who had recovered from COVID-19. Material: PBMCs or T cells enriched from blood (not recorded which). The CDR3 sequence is CASRTGGANTGELFF. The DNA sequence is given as TGTGCCAGTAGGACAGGGGGCGCGAACACCGGGGAGCTGTTTTTT.